Presented here are 30 T cell receptor beta chains from one specimen sequenced in a study of T-cell reconstitution after alpha-beta-depleted transplantation in children. Construction of the TCRbeta library involved unique molecular identifiers. TCRdb used MiXCR to reprocess the PCR reads, holding one entry per CDR3 protein. The sample consists of about 540,000 distinct CDR3 sequences, around 17% of them appearing once. The sample in question was PBMCs from the stem cell graft donor, obtained from the stem cell graft. The source of these receptors is a human donor who donated a stem cell graft to a child with acute lymphoblastic leukemia.

V gene TRBV2 combines with J gene TRBJ1-5; D is uncertain. CDR3 length: 18 residues. Germline CDR1 SNHLY, CDR2 FYNNEI. V was trimmed by 4 bases and J by 2 bases, leaving 21 bases between them. The CDR3 DNA follows: TGTGCCAGCAGTGGTGTTCTGGGGAGGGCTGGGGGCAATCAGCCCCAGCATTTT. Translating it yields CASSGVLGRAGGNQPQHF.

This clonotype was observed at least ten times. The chain carries TRBV5-5 and TRBJ2-2; D not certain. The germline CDR1 and CDR2 sequences are SGHKS and YYEKEE (reference sequence). The CDR3 has 14 residues. The germline V and J ends were trimmed by 4 bases and 3 bases, with 10 bases remaining between them. In nucleotides, the CDR3 is TGTGCCAGCAGCACGGGTTCGGACACCGGGGAGCTGTTTTTT. Translated: CASSTGSDTGELFF. Variable domain in full (rest from reference TRBV5-5 and TRBJ2-2): DAGVTQSPTHLIKTRGQQVTLRCSPISGHKSVSWYQQVLGQGPQFIFQYYEKEERGRGNFPDRFSARQFPNYSSELNVNALLLGDSALYLCASSTGSDTGELFFGEGSRLTVL.

The chain links TRBV29-1 to TRBJ1-2, with D perhaps TRBD1 (6 bases). Trimming removed 6 bases from V and 5 bases from J, with 16 bases in between. Germline V gene sequence: CDR1 SQVTM, CDR2 ANQGSEA. The CDR3 runs 13 residues. CDR3 sequence reads: CSVPSRTEYGYTF. The DNA of the CDR3 is TGCAGCGTACCAAGCCGGACAGAGTATGGCTACACCTTC.

This clonotype appeared a few times. The gene calls are TRBV27 and TRBJ2-7; 7 bases align to TRBD2. Germline V lookup: CDR1 MNHEY, CDR2 SMNVEV (reference sequence). The CDR3 has 12 residues. J lost 7 bases, V lost 5 bases, and 5 bases had no gene match. CDR3 loop: CASSEREDEQYF. In DNA, the CDR3 is TGTGCCAGCAGTGAACGGGAGGATGAGCAGTACTTC.

This clonotype was detected a few times. This chain uses TRBV20-1 with TRBJ1-1, with D possibly TRBD1 on 6 matching bases. The CDR3 runs 14 residues. Looked up from germline, CDR1 is DFQATT and CDR2 is SNEGSKA (reference sequence). The V and J ends lost 5 bases and 0 bases respectively, with 13 bases between them. CDR3 region: CSAGRGLMNTEAFF. CDR3 bases: TGCAGTGCTGGCAGGGGCCTCATGAACACTGAAGCTTTCTTT.

The rearrangement uses TRBV20-1 and TRBJ2-3; D possibly corresponds to TRBD2 (6 bases). V lost 5 bases, J lost 6 bases, and 15 bases lay in between. The CDR3 length is 13 residues. Germline V gives CDR1 DFQATT, CDR2 SNEGSKA (reference sequence). In DNA form, the CDR3 reads TGCAGTGCTGGCCTACTAGCCGGTGATACGCAGTATTTT. Protein sequence: CSAGLLAGDTQYF.

The chain couples TRBV5-1 to TRBJ1-2; TRBD1 matches 9 bases. J was trimmed by 5 bases and V by 7 bases; bases with no gene match: 12. The germline gives CDR1 SGHRS, CDR2 YFSETQ. The CDR3 is made up of 15 amino acids. CDR3 amino acids: CASSLQPGQGYGYTF. Written as DNA, the CDR3 is TGCGCCAGCTCACTCCAGCCGGGACAGGGATATGGCTACACCTTC.

The chain joins TRBV20-1 to TRBJ2-5; D is undetermined. The CDR3 spans 14 residues. Germline CDR1 DFQATT, CDR2 SNEGSKA (reference sequence). V dropped 0 bases and J dropped 1 base, with 9 bases sitting between them. The CDR3 DNA sequence: TGCAGTGCTAGAGACATAGGTGTCCAAGAGACCCAGTACTTC. Encoded protein: CSARDIGVQETQYF.

This clonotype was counted a few times. V usage is TRBV10-2 and J usage is TRBJ2-2, with D unresolved. Germline V gives CDR1 WSHSY, CDR2 SAAADI. Trimming shortened V by 8 bases and J by 2 bases, and 9 bases separated the two germline ends. CDR3 length: 13 residues. The CDR3 nucleotides read TGCGCCAGCCGGTGGGTCAACACCGGGGAGCTGTTTTTT. It translates to CASRWVNTGELFF.

The CDR3, as DNA: TGCGCCAGCAGCTTGGGGACTAGCGGGATCTTCGATACGCAGTATTTT. Encoded protein: CASSLGTSGIFDTQYF. The J gene is TRBJ2-3, the V gene TRBV5-1, with 12 bases aligning to TRBD2. Germline CDR1 is SGHRS and CDR2 is YFSETQ. The CDR3 is 16 residues long. The ends lost 0 bases at V and 6 bases at J; junction bases unmatched: 5.

The chain couples TRBV29-1 to TRBJ2-7; TRBD1 aligns across 12 bases. Germline CDR1 is SQVTM and CDR2 is ANQGSEA. This CDR3 has 13 residues. The ends lost 7 bases at V and 4 bases at J; junction bases unmatched: 5. The CDR3 coding sequence is TGCAGCGCATGGGACAGGGGGCTTTACGAGCAGTACTTC. Its protein product is CSAWDRGLYEQYF.

The rearrangement links TRBV15 to TRBJ1-2, with unresolved D. CDR1 and CDR2 from the germline V gene are LNHNV and YYDKDF (reference sequence). This CDR3 contains 14 residues. The V end lost 0 bases, the J end lost 6 bases, and 11 bases lay between the germline ends. The DNA for the CDR3 is TGTGCCACCAGCAGAGAACCATCCGGTGATGGCTACACCTTC. This codes for CATSREPSGDGYTF.

J is TRBJ2-1 and V is TRBV5-5, with a weak D call TRBD2 (6 bases). Germline V gene sequence: CDR1 SGHKS, CDR2 YYEKEE (reference sequence). With 4 bases removed from V and 8 bases from J, the gap between germline ends came to 13 bases. This CDR3 spans 13 amino acids. CDR3 DNA: TGTGCCAGCAGCGCGACTAGTTCCCATGAGCAGTTCTTC. Its translation is CASSATSSHEQFF.

V is TRBV3-1 and J is TRBJ2-7; 7 bases line up with TRBD2. Germline V gives CDR1 LGHDT, CDR2 YNNKEL (reference sequence). J lost 6 bases, V lost 11 bases, and 25 bases had no gene match. The CDR3 runs 17 residues. Written as DNA, the CDR3 is TGTGCCTCCACCCAAGATCCTGCAGGGCGGGAGCCAGCCGAGCAGTACTTC. Encoded protein: CASTQDPAGREPAEQYF.

This chain connects TRBV3-1 to TRBJ1-1, with TRBD1 identical over 8 bases. V lost 4 bases and J lost 2; bases outside the gene matches: 15. CDR3 length: 18 amino acids. Germline assignment: CDR1 LGHDT and CDR2 YNNKEL (reference sequence). The DNA for the CDR3 is TGTGCCAGCAGCCCACTACAGGGGGAATTTCGGGGCAACACTGAAGCTTTCTTT. As protein: CASSPLQGEFRGNTEAFF.

V is TRBV10-1 and J is TRBJ1-1; D ambiguous. V lost 3 bases, J lost 11 bases, and 13 bases lay in between. From germline, CDR1 is WNHNN and CDR2 SYGVQD (reference sequence). This CDR3 region has 12 residues. CDR3 loop: CASSEDLLRAFF. The CDR3 region has the DNA TGCGCCAGCAGTGAAGACTTATTGAGGGCTTTCTTT.

The chain carries TRBV12-3 or TRBV12-4 and TRBJ1-2; possibly TRBD1 for D (5 bases). Between the trimmed V and J ends, which lost 6 bases and 5 bases, there was a span of 22 bases. The CDR3 is 16 amino acids. The CDR3 loop reads CASSLDPGRRMYGYTF. For the CDR3, the DNA is TGTGCCAGCAGCCTGGACCCGGGACGGCGAATGTATGGCTACACCTTC.

This rearrangement joins TRBV5-1 to TRBJ2-1; 9 bases map to TRBD2. CDR1 SGHRS and CDR2 YFSETQ come from the germline V gene. CDR3 size: 14 residues. Trimming took 1 base from V and 9 from J; bases not matched to a gene: 5. Written as DNA, the CDR3 is TGCGCCAGCAGCTTGACTAGCGGGCTGGGTGAGCAGTTCTTC. This translates into CASSLTSGLGEQFF.

The chain joins TRBV20-1 to TRBJ2-2; D gene ambiguous. This CDR3 contains 15 residues. The germline gives CDR1 DFQATT, CDR2 SNEGSKA (reference sequence). V was shortened by 0 bases and J by 3 bases, with 11 bases between the two germline ends. The CDR3 here is CSARDRGKHTGELFF. In DNA, the CDR3 is TGCAGTGCTAGAGATCGTGGGAAGCACACCGGGGAGCTGTTTTTT.

There are many counts of this clonotype. The gene calls are TRBV12-3 or TRBV12-4 and TRBJ2-5; D possibly corresponds to TRBD1 (6 bases). This CDR3 contains 14 residues. The V and J ends lost 2 bases and 1 base respectively, with 8 bases between them. The chain's CDR3 is CASSLRTAQETQYF. CDR3 DNA sequence: TGTGCCAGCAGTTTAAGGACAGCCCAAGAGACCCAGTACTTC.

This clonotype showed up just once. The V and J genes are TRBV5-1 and TRBJ1-5; tentatively, D is TRBD1 (6 bases). The germline V gene has CDR1 SGHRS and CDR2 YFSETQ. Trimming cost V 4 bases and J 5 bases, with 16 bases left between them. The CDR3 is 15 amino acids. Here the CDR3 reads CASSLTGEVYQPQHF. The CDR3 coding sequence is TGCGCCAGCAGCCTGACAGGCGAAGTCTATCAGCCCCAGCATTTT. The entire variable domain, with the rest obtained from reference TRBV5-1 and TRBJ1-5, is as follows: KAGVTQTPRYLIKTRGQQVTLSCSPISGHRSVSWYQQTPGQGLQFLFEYFSETQRNKGNFPGRFSGRQFSNSRSEMNVSTLELGDSALYLCASSLTGEVYQPQHFGDGTRLSIL.

The chain has TRBV7-9 and TRBJ1-1, with unresolved D. Trimming left V 8 bases short and J 5 bases short, with 9 bases between. This CDR3 has 11 residues. Germline V lookup: CDR1 SEHNR, CDR2 FQNEAQ (reference sequence). The DNA of the CDR3 is TGTGCCAGCTTGACGGTGACTGAAGCTTTCTTT. It translates to CASLTVTEAFF.

This chain joins TRBV7-3 and TRBJ2-1; the D call may be TRBD1 or TRBD2 (6 bases each). Trimming cost V 6 bases and J 9 bases, with 21 bases left between them. Germline V gene data show CDR1 as SGHTA and CDR2 as FQGTGA. This CDR3 spans 15 amino acids. The CDR3 here is CASRDGGKGGSEQFF. CDR3 DNA sequence: TGTGCCAGCAGGGATGGCGGGAAAGGGGGGTCTGAGCAGTTCTTC.

This chain uses TRBV2 with TRBJ1-6; 9 nucleotides agree with TRBD1. Trimming took 6 bases from V and 1 from J; bases not matched to a gene: 4. CDR1 is SNHLY, CDR2 FYNNEI, per germline. The CDR3 length is 16 residues. The CDR3 region has the DNA TGTGCCAGCAGGAGGGACAGGGAATCCTATAATTCACCCCTCCACTTT. Protein: CASRRDRESYNSPLHF.

This clonotype was seen many times. V and J are TRBV4-1 and TRBJ2-4, with TRBD2 identical over 15 bases. The CDR3 is 18 residues long. CDR1 and CDR2 (germline): MGHRA, YSYEKL. Trimming cost V 4 bases and J 0 bases; bases outside gene matches: 4. CDR3 coding DNA: TGCGCCAGCAGCCCGGGACTAGCGGGAGGAGTAGCCAAAAACATTCAGTACTTC. It is translated as CASSPGLAGGVAKNIQYF.

This clonotype was detected a few times. This rearrangement joins TRBV5-5 to TRBJ2-7; D is uncertain. The germline V gene has CDR1 SGHKS and CDR2 YYEKEE (reference sequence). The CDR3 covers 15 residues. V dropped 0 bases and J dropped 0 bases, with 10 bases sitting between them. CDR3 region: CASSLGYGISYEQYF. CDR3 nucleotide sequence: TGTGCCAGCAGCTTGGGCTATGGGATCTCCTACGAGCAGTACTTC.

J is TRBJ2-3 and V is TRBV20-1; 13 bases line up with TRBD2. Germline-derived CDR1 and CDR2 are DFQATT and SNEGSKA (reference sequence). The ends lost 5 bases at V and 2 bases at J; junction bases unmatched: 10. The CDR3 totals 17 residues. CDR3 in DNA: TGCAGTGCTGGGCAGGGGACTAGCGGGAACCCCACAGATACGCAGTATTTT. This codes for CSAGQGTSGNPTDTQYF.

This clonotype turned up a few times. V usage is TRBV4-1 and J usage is TRBJ2-5; D gene unclear. With 1 base removed from V and 5 bases from J, the gap between germline ends came to 11 bases. The CDR3 is 14 residues long. Germline CDR1 and CDR2: MGHRA and YSYEKL. The CDR3 region has the DNA TGCGCCAGCAGCCAAGCCCCAGGAGCGGAGACCCAGTACTTC. Protein: CASSQAPGAETQYF.

This clonotype occurred a few times. The chain carries TRBV7-2 and TRBJ2-1, with unresolved D. The CDR3 contains 13 residues. With 5 bases removed from V and 9 bases from J, the gap between germline ends came to 14 bases. Per the germline V gene, CDR1 is SGHTA and CDR2 is FQGNSA. CDR3 protein: CASSPPQSGEQFF. CDR3 coding DNA: TGTGCCAGCAGCCCCCCGCAGTCCGGTGAGCAGTTCTTC.

This clonotype was seen once. The chain employs TRBV23-1 and TRBJ2-1; D might be TRBD1 or TRBD2, each matching 6 bases. TRBV23-1 is annotated as an ORF whose role is uncertain. The CDR3 sequence is 17 residues long. Trimming left V 0 bases short and J 6 bases short, with 18 bases between. Here the CDR3 reads CASSQSGFGGQFNEQFF. DNA for the CDR3: TGCGCCAGCAGTCAATCGGGATTCGGGGGCCAGTTCAATGAGCAGTTCTTC.